The subject of this entry is one TCR beta chain. Positive CCR7 selection of CD45RO-negative cells yielded the naive CD8 cells, and terminally differentiated effector memory CD45RA+ cells were excluded. Trimming removed 0 bases at V and 2 bases at J, with 15 bases between. Germline CDR1 is LGHNA and CDR2 is YNFKEQ. CDR3 length: 17 residues. These data are taken from a study of shared clonotypes between healthy human individuals. Assay: immunoSEQ multiplex PCR; the TCRdb copy retains only in-frame clones and omits some. Of about 2,200,000 clones in the sample, about 93% were seen once. The TCR was taken from a man younger than 35 in good health. Some clones in this sample may be carry-over from other donors' samples. The J gene is TRBJ2-3, the V gene TRBV4-2; D is uncertain. Sequencing used naive CD8+ T cells from PBMCs. CDR3 in amino acids: CASSQDPPPAITDTQYF. CDR3 DNA: TGTGCCAGCAGCCAAGACCCCCCTCCGGCAATCACAGATACGCAGTATTTT.